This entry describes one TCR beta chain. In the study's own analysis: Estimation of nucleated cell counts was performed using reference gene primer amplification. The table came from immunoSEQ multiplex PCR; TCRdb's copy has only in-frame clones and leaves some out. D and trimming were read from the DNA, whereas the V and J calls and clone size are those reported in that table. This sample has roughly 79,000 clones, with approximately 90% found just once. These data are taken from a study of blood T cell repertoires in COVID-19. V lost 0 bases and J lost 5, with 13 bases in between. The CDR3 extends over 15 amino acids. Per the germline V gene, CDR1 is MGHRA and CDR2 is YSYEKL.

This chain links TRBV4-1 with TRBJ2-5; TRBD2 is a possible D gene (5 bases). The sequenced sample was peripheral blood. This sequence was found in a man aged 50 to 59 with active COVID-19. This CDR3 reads CASSQEGGRRETQYF. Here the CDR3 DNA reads TGCGCCAGCAGCCAAGAAGGTGGCAGGAGGGAGACCCAGTACTTC.